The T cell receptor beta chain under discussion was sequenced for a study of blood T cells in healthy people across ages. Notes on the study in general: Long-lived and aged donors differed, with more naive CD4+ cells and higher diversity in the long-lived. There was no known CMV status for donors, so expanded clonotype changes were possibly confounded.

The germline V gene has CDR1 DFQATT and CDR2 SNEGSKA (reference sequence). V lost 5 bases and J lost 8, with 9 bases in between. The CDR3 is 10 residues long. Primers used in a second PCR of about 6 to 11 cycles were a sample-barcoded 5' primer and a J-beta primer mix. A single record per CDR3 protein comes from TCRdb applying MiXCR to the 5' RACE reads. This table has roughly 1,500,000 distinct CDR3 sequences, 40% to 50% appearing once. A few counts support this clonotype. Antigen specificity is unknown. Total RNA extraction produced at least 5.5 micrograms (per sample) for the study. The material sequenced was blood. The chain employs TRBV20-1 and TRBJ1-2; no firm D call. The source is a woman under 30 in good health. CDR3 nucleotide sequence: TGCAGTGCTGGACCGAGAGGCTACACCTTC. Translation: CSAGPRGYTF.